The next 28 T cell receptor beta chains were all read from a single sample in a study of blood T cells in healthy people across ages. Then a second PCR, running about 6 to 11 cycles, was carried out with a sample-barcoded 5' primer and a J-beta primer mix. A single record per CDR3 protein comes from TCRdb applying MiXCR to the 5' RACE reads. The sample holds 710,000 or so distinct CDR3 sequences, 32% seen once. Source material: blood. The receptor set was obtained from a woman of 80 years or more in good health.

The sample holds a few counts of this clonotype. This rearrangement joins TRBV9 to TRBJ1-3; D not resolved. Trimming removed 4 bases from V and 0 bases from J, with 11 bases in between. The CDR3 runs 15 residues. Germline CDR1 and CDR2: SGDLS and YYNGEE. CDR3 sequence: CASSSPALSGNTIYF. The CDR3 DNA sequence: TGTGCCAGCAGCTCTCCGGCCCTCTCTGGAAACACCATATATTTT.

Of note for this clonotype: A much larger clonotype is one base distant, so this may be a read error. V is TRBV15 and J is TRBJ2-7; 9 bases line up with TRBD1. Germline-derived CDR1 and CDR2 are LNHNV and YYDKDF (reference sequence). Losses at the gene ends were 0 bases for V and 5 bases for J; bases not matched to a gene: 8. The CDR3 is 16 residues long. As DNA, the CDR3 is TGTGCCACCAGCAGAGATAGGACAGGGGCTTCCCACGAGCAGTACTTC. Translated: CATSRDRTGASHEQYF.

There are many counts of this clonotype. The rearrangement links TRBV3-1 to TRBJ2-4; 8 bases align to TRBD1. The trim removed 0 bases at V and 1 base at J, leaving 8 bases unmatched. CDR1 LGHDT and CDR2 YNNKEL come from the germline V gene (reference sequence). This CDR3 has 18 residues. The CDR3: CASSQDMTGAGAKNIQYF. The CDR3 bases are TGTGCCAGCAGCCAAGATATGACAGGGGCTGGGGCCAAAAACATTCAGTACTTC.

V and J are TRBV28 and TRBJ1-1, with TRBD1 as a possible D gene (5 bases). The CDR3 is 16 residues long. CDR1 MDHEN and CDR2 SYDVKM come from the germline V gene. V shed 7 bases and J shed 3 bases, with 21 bases lying between them. The CDR3 DNA is TGTGCCAGCAAAGGACAACGAAACCCTTTTGACACTGAAGCTTTCTTT. Its translation: CASKGQRNPFDTEAFF.

This CDR3 reads CASSFEGQDTEAFF. DNA of the CDR3: TGCGCCAGCAGCTTTGAGGGGCAGGACACTGAAGCTTTCTTT. V is TRBV5-1 and J is TRBJ1-1; tentatively, D is TRBD1 (5 bases). The CDR3 is made up of 14 amino acids. Between the trimmed V and J ends, which lost 2 bases and 3 bases, there was a span of 11 bases. Germline loops: CDR1 SGHRS, CDR2 YFSETQ.

The rearrangement links TRBV12-5 to TRBJ2-4, with 7 bases fitting TRBD1. The CDR3 length is 16 residues. The V gene's germline CDR1 is LGHNT and CDR2 FRNRAP. Germline trimming cut 7 bases from V and 3 bases from J; bases unmatched to any gene: 12. CDR3: CASATQGVFGKNIQYF. The CDR3 nucleotides read TGTGCTAGTGCTACCCAGGGGGTCTTTGGCAAAAACATTCAGTACTTC.

The chain couples TRBV12-3 or TRBV12-4 to TRBJ2-3, with D unresolved. With 2 bases removed from V and 13 bases from J, the gap between germline ends came to 19 bases. The CDR3 is 14 amino acids. The CDR3 spells CASSLLVESDAKYF. In nucleotides, the CDR3 is TGTGCCAGCAGTTTACTAGTGGAGTCAGATGCGAAGTATTTT.

The CDR3 sequence is CASSQGLAGASYNEQFF. The CDR3, as DNA: TGTGCCAGCAGCCAGGGACTAGCGGGAGCTTCCTACAATGAGCAGTTCTTC. The chain combines TRBV3-1 with TRBJ2-1, with 14 bases fitting TRBD2. The CDR3 length is 17 residues. Germline V gives CDR1 LGHDT, CDR2 YNNKEL (reference sequence). The J segment lost 1 base and the V segment lost 3 bases, leaving 2 bases of the junction unmatched.

This clonotype was detected ten times or more. The V gene is TRBV4-3, the J gene TRBJ2-7, with D hard to call. Germline V gene sequence: CDR1 LGHNA, CDR2 YSLEER. V was shortened by 5 bases and J by 1 base, with 12 bases between the two germline ends. CDR3 length: 14 amino acids. In DNA form, the CDR3 reads TGCGCCAGCAGCTCCGGACGGCTATCCTACGAGCAGTACTTC. Its translation is CASSSGRLSYEQYF.

This chain connects TRBV7-9 to TRBJ1-2, with D possibly TRBD1 on 5 matching bases. The ends were cut back, 5 bases at V and 5 bases at J, with 21 bases in the middle. Per the germline V gene, CDR1 is SEHNR and CDR2 is FQNEAQ (reference sequence). The CDR3 is 16 amino acids. The chain's CDR3 is CASSQQAGTRAYGYTF. CDR3 nucleotide sequence: TGTGCCAGCAGCCAACAAGCCGGGACCCGGGCGTATGGCTACACCTTC.

Remarks on this clonotype: It may be a read error: a sequence one base away is much more abundant. This chain uses TRBV18 with TRBJ2-5, with D possibly TRBD2 on 6 matching bases. Per germline, CDR1 KGHSH and CDR2 LQKENI. The CDR3 loop spans 14 amino acids. The CDR3 coding sequence is TGTACCAGCTCACCACTTGGAGGGGATGAGACCCAGTACTTC. It yields the protein CTSSPLGGDETQYF. Filled out from reference TRBV18 and TRBJ2-5, the complete variable domain reads NAGVMQNPRHLVRRRGQEARLRCSPMKGHSHVYWYRQLPEEGLKFMVYLQKENIIDESGMPKERFSAEFPKEGPSILRIQQVVRGDSAAYFCTSSPLGGDETQYFGPGTRLLVL.

The chain recombines TRBV4-1 with TRBJ2-1, with D perhaps TRBD1 (5 bases). V was pared by 0 bases and J by 2 bases, with 8 bases between. The germline gives CDR1 MGHRA, CDR2 YSYEKL. The CDR3 contains 15 residues. CDR3 protein: CASSQEQVAYNEQFF. Here the CDR3 DNA reads TGCGCCAGCAGCCAAGAACAGGTAGCCTACAATGAGCAGTTCTTC.

In its sample, this clonotype was seen a few times. The chain uses TRBV25-1 and TRBJ2-7; possible D gene TRBD1, 6 bases. The V gene lost 4 bases and the J gene lost 2 bases, with 12 bases spanning the gap. Germline CDR1 reads MGHDK; CDR2 reads SYGVNS. This CDR3 spans 14 amino acids. The CDR3, as DNA: TGTGCCAGCAGTGTACCAGGGGCTGCCTACGAGCAGTACTTC. Its translation: CASSVPGAAYEQYF.

This clonotype was picked up a small number of times. This chain connects TRBV6-1 to TRBJ2-7; TRBD2 agrees at 8 bases. The CDR3 extends over 11 amino acids. Trimming removed 10 bases from V and 6 bases from J; junction bases left unmatched: 5. CDR1 MNHNS and CDR2 SASEGT come from the germline V gene. The CDR3: CANRLAGEQYF. In nucleotides, the CDR3 is TGTGCCAACCGGCTAGCGGGCGAGCAGTACTTC.

This clonotype has just a few counts. The chain links TRBV20-1 to TRBJ2-7; TRBD1 aligns across 11 bases. V gave up 6 bases and J gave up 6 bases; unmatched junction bases: 10. From germline, CDR1 is DFQATT and CDR2 SNEGSKA (reference sequence). This CDR3 has 14 residues. CDR3 in amino acids: CSASWTGGLGEQYF. The CDR3 region has the DNA TGCAGTGCGAGCTGGACAGGGGGCTTAGGCGAGCAGTACTTC.

CDR3 in amino acids: CASSSRQGGKAFF. CDR3 bases: TGTGCCAGCAGCTCCCGACAGGGAGGAAAAGCTTTCTTT. The V and J genes are TRBV7-2 and TRBJ1-1; 7 bases line up with TRBD1. V lost 4 bases, J lost 9 bases, and 8 bases stayed unmatched. Germline V gene sequence: CDR1 SGHTA, CDR2 FQGNSA. The CDR3 extends over 13 amino acids.

The rearrangement uses TRBV10-3 and TRBJ2-7; TRBD1 might be the D (5 bases). The J call is doubtful: the DNA matches TRBJ2-5 better. This CDR3 contains 15 residues. The germline CDR1 and CDR2 sequences are ENHRY and SYGVKD. The CDR3: CAISGVMGQGETQYF. The CDR3 DNA follows: TGTGCCATCAGCGGCGTGATGGGGCAAGGAGAGACCCAGTACTTC.

The chain recombines TRBV20-1 with TRBJ2-5, with D possibly TRBD2 on 5 matching bases. Matching the DNA end better, TRBJ2-7 makes the J call doubtful. The CDR3 sequence is 10 residues long. Germline loops: CDR1 DFQATT, CDR2 SNEGSKA (reference sequence). In DNA form, the CDR3 reads TGCAGTGCAGTGGGGAGCGAGCAGTACTTC. Its translation: CSAVGSEQYF.

This clonotype was recorded many times. V gene TRBV7-9 combines with J gene TRBJ1-1; D may be TRBD1 (6 bases). CDR3 size: 14 residues. Trimming removed 4 bases from V and 8 bases from J, with 17 bases in between. CDR1 and CDR2 from the germline V gene are SEHNR and FQNEAQ (reference sequence). The CDR3 sequence: CASSSGPGAGEAFF. For the CDR3, the DNA is TGTGCCAGCAGCTCCGGTCCGGGGGCAGGAGAAGCTTTCTTT.

Turning to this clonotype: The junction shows a germline mismatch at one end, possibly a read error. This chain joins TRBV9 and TRBJ2-7; 8 nucleotides align to TRBD2. In germline, CDR1 is SGDLS, CDR2 YYNGEE. This CDR3 is 15 amino acids long. The CDR3 protein is CVSSGGAGASYEQYF. DNA for the CDR3: TGTGTCAGCAGCGGTGGAGCGGGAGCCTCCTACGAGCAGTACTTC.

This clonotype showed up many times. V is TRBV20-1 and J is TRBJ2-7; the match to TRBD1 covers 7 bases. The ends lost 5 bases at V and 4 bases at J; junction bases unmatched: 5. This CDR3 comprises 12 residues. Per the germline V gene, CDR1 is DFQATT and CDR2 is SNEGSKA (reference sequence). CDR3 in DNA: TGCAGTGCTCATATACAGGGGTACGAGCAGTACTTC. This codes for CSAHIQGYEQYF.

This clonotype showed up many times. The CDR3 loop is CSARDRSRGQLYGYTF. The CDR3 DNA follows: TGCAGTGCTAGAGATCGCTCCAGGGGCCAACTCTATGGCTACACCTTC. The V and J genes are TRBV20-1 and TRBJ1-2, with a weak D call TRBD1 (6 bases). Looked up from germline, CDR1 is DFQATT and CDR2 is SNEGSKA (reference sequence). This CDR3 has 16 amino acids. The V end was cut by 0 bases, the J end by 4 bases, with 18 bases between.

Many counts were recorded for this clonotype. V usage is TRBV12-3 or TRBV12-4 and J usage is TRBJ2-1; D is unresolved. This CDR3 is 13 amino acids long. V lost 4 bases to trimming and J lost 3 bases, with 7 bases between them. The CDR3 DNA reads TGTGCCAGCAGTTATACTAACTACAATGAGCAGTTCTTC. It codes for CASSYTNYNEQFF.

This clonotype was recorded at least ten times. The chain uses TRBV20-1 and TRBJ2-5; the D is unclear. The CDR3 has 11 residues. Germline CDR1 DFQATT, CDR2 SNEGSKA (reference sequence). Trimming removed 7 bases at V and 4 bases at J, with 10 bases between. The CDR3 is CSGRVAETQYF. The CDR3 nucleotides read TGCAGTGGTAGGGTAGCAGAGACCCAGTACTTC.

This clonotype occurred many times. The CDR3 region has the DNA TGTGCCAGCAGCTCCTTGGGTCAGCCCCAGCATTTT. It is translated as CASSSLGQPQHF. The V gene is TRBV7-2, the J gene TRBJ1-5; D gene uncertain. V was trimmed by 4 bases and J by 6 bases, leaving 7 bases between them. The CDR3 length is 12 residues. In germline, CDR1 is SGHTA, CDR2 FQGNSA.

This clonotype was recorded many times. This rearrangement joins TRBV6-2 or TRBV6-3 to TRBJ2-7, with no clear D. The CDR3 has 11 residues. The V and J ends lost 7 bases and 6 bases respectively, with 10 bases between them. The germline V gene encodes CDR1 MNHEY and CDR2 SVGEGT. Here the CDR3 DNA reads TGTGCCAGCACATCCATGGGCGAGCAGTACTTC. This sequence encodes CASTSMGEQYF.

Comments on this clonotype: A clone one base away is much larger, so this may be a read error. This sequence joins TRBV12-3 or TRBV12-4 and TRBJ1-6, with D possibly matching TRBD1 (6 bases). The CDR3 totals 14 residues. In nucleotides, the CDR3 is TGTGCCAGCAGTACGGACAGCGATAATTCACTCCTCCACTTT. Protein: CASSTDSDNSLLHF.

V usage is TRBV9 and J usage is TRBJ2-3, with 7 bases aligning to TRBD2. Germline V lookup: CDR1 SGDLS, CDR2 YYNGEE. Trimming at V came to 3 bases and at J to 1 base, leaving 8 bases not matched to a gene. The CDR3 totals 16 residues. In nucleotides, the CDR3 is TGTGCCAGCAGCGGGGGACTAAGCGGGGGCACAGATACGCAGTATTTT. Translation: CASSGGLSGGTDTQYF.